The subject of this entry is one T cell receptor beta chain. The antigen is undetermined. Samples from alopecia areata patients were lesional scalp punch biopsies and peripheral blood. The entry originates in a study of CD8+ T cells in alopecia areata. About the research overall: People stayed on tofacitinib for 6 to 18 months, then stopped the drug for 6 months.

Points from the study as a whole: Mouse data revealed clearer TCR sharing than patient data did, a gap possibly tied to HLA. Lesional scalp, notably in alopecia totalis/universalis, had clonality above that of normal scalp.

Deletions cut 3 bases from V and 4 bases from J, with 12 bases between. The length of the CDR3 is 14 residues. Germline V gives CDR1 MNHEY, CDR2 SMNVEV (reference sequence). RNA was extracted and reverse transcribed into cDNA as the sequencing template. The table came from immunoSEQ multiplex PCR; TCRdb's copy has only in-frame clones and leaves some out. Found here are roughly 200,000 clones, roughly 60% of them singletons; the top ten hold around 1.8%. The chain couples TRBV27 to TRBJ1-2; D remains ambiguous. The clonotype was recovered from a human donor with alopecia areata. This material consisted of CD4+ T cells sorted from blood, taken at week 0. CDR3 amino acids: CASSLDRTFYGYTF. CDR3 coding DNA: TGTGCCAGCAGTTTGGACCGGACCTTCTATGGCTACACCTTC.